These T cell receptor beta chains were read from a single sample in a study of cytomegalovirus exposure and HLA in healthy donors. Profiling relied on immunoSEQ multiplex PCR, and the TCRdb table lists in-frame clones only, not all of them. The table shows roughly 330,000 clones, with around 87% occurring only once. The material sequenced was PBMCs. The receptors stem from a woman in her twenties or thirties in good health and CMV-seropositive. Each CDR3 is given with its conserved first and last residue. The D gene is left open where the match is weak. Size is omitted from some rows. Given values are once, few, many or a class for expanded clones.

abundance	j_gene	d_gene	v_gene	CDR3nt	CDR3aa
NA	TRBJ1-5	NA	TRBV6-1	TGTGCCAGCAGTGTGGGGGATGGTCAGCCCCAGCATTTT	CASSVGDGQPQHF
NA	TRBJ1-1	NA	TRBV5-4	TGTGCCAGCAGTCAACACAGCATACAGAACACTGAAGCTTTCTTT	CASSQHSIQNTEAFF
NA	TRBJ1-5	NA	TRBV27	TGTGCCAGCAGTCTTATCATCAATCAGCCCCAGCATTTT	CASSLIINQPQHF
few	TRBJ2-5	NA	TRBV5-6	TGTGCCAGCAGCTTGGAACTACAGCCCCAAGAGACCCAGTACTTC	CASSLELQPQETQYF
NA	TRBJ2-7	NA	TRBV5-1	TGCGCCAGCAGCTTGGAGGGAAACGAGCAGTACTTC	CASSLEGNEQYF
NA	TRBJ1-5	NA	TRBV29-1	TGCATCGACTTCCGGATCGACTCTCAGCCCCAGCATTTT	CIDFRIDSQPQHF
once	TRBJ2-1	NA	TRBV6-5	TGTGCCGCGAAAGGGGCGGGATGGGGCGGTGAGCAGTTCTTC	CAAKGAGWGGEQFF
NA	TRBJ1-1	NA	TRBV6-6	TGTGCCAGCAGTTACCACCCTCCGGTTAGGGCTGAAGCTTTCTTT	CASSYHPPVRAEAFF
NA	TRBJ2-5	NA	TRBV27	TGTGCCAGCAGTTTATCGTTCGGTTCAGTACGGGGTCAGGGGACCCAGTACTTC	CASSLSFGSVRGQGTQYF
once	TRBJ2-5	TRBD2	TRBV9	TGTGCCAGCAGCGGAACCGGGACTAGCGGAAACCAAGAGACCCAGTACTTC	CASSGTGTSGNQETQYF
NA	TRBJ1-5	NA	TRBV2	TGTGCCAGCAGTGATGGCAGGGTGGGGTTCAATCAGCCCCAGCATTTT	CASSDGRVGFNQPQHF